There are a few counts of the clone carrying this T cell receptor beta chain. This sample stems from a study of identical twins' blood T cells. A single record per CDR3 protein comes from TCRdb applying MiXCR to the 5' RACE reads. There are 350,000 to 400,000 distinct CDR3 sequences in the sample; around 30% occur only once, and around 5.6% lies in the top ten. V was clipped by 5 bases and J by 5 bases; unmatched bases: 9. The CDR3 totals 15 residues. Germline assignment: CDR1 SEHNR and CDR2 FQNEAQ (reference sequence). This receptor was identified in a woman between 18 and 55 years old in good health. The V and J genes are TRBV7-9 and TRBJ1-5, with 7 bases matching TRBD1. The specimen was PBMCs. DNA for the CDR3: TGTGCCAGCAGCAATGCTGGGACAGTCCATCAGCCCCAGCATTTT. This codes for CASSNAGTVHQPQHF.